The 22 T cell receptor beta chains below were found in one sample sequenced in a study of T cell responses to AZD1222 COVID-19 vaccine. Clones were sequenced by immunoSEQ multiplex PCR, and TCRdb holds only the in-frame ones, with some missing. This sample has approximately 84,000 clones; 85% to 90% occur once, and the top ten carry roughly 2.7%. This material consisted of peripheral blood, taken 28 days after the second AZD1222 dose. The source is an adult who received the AZD1222 COVID-19 vaccine.

This chain links TRBV28 with TRBJ1-6, with unresolved D. Trimming took off 2 bases at V and 10 bases at J, with 9 bases between the two ends. The length of the CDR3 is 13 residues. CDR1 and CDR2 (germline): MDHEN, SYDVKM. CDR3 region: CASSLEQPSPLHF. CDR3 sequence (DNA): TGTGCCAGCAGTTTAGAACAGCCCTCACCCCTCCACTTT.

The chain joins TRBV2 to TRBJ1-3; D is undetermined. Germline CDR1 reads SNHLY; CDR2 reads FYNNEI. The CDR3 has 16 amino acids. V shed 2 bases and J shed 0 bases, with 11 bases lying between them. Here the CDR3 DNA reads TGTGCCAGCAGTGAATCCCAGGCTGCCTCTGGAAACACCATATATTTT. This encodes CASSESQAASGNTIYF.

The gene calls are TRBV5-1 and TRBJ2-1; D gene ambiguous. Trimming cost V 4 bases and J 2 bases, with 10 bases left between them. This CDR3 spans 14 amino acids. Germline-derived CDR1 and CDR2 are SGHRS and YFSETQ. CDR3 DNA: TGCGCCAGCAGCCCTGGACGAGCCTACAATGAGCAGTTCTTC. Residues: CASSPGRAYNEQFF.

The rearrangement joins TRBV11-1 to TRBJ2-2, with D perhaps matching TRBD1 (5 bases). Germline CDR1 reads SGHAT; CDR2 reads FQDESV (reference sequence). V shed 7 bases and J shed 2 bases, with 17 bases lying between them. CDR3 size: 16 residues. CDR3 coding DNA: TGTGCCAGCACCTTCGTGGGGCCTGCAAACACCGGGGAGCTGTTTTTT. This encodes CASTFVGPANTGELFF.

The chain combines TRBV10-3 with TRBJ1-1; perhaps TRBD1 as D (6 bases). Germline CDR1 reads ENHRY; CDR2 reads SYGVKD. This CDR3 spans 11 amino acids. V lost 10 bases to trimming and J lost 5 bases, with 11 bases between them. The CDR3 sequence is CATRQETEAFF. As DNA, the CDR3 is TGTGCCACCCGACAGGAAACTGAAGCTTTCTTT.

This clone was seen just once. This sequence joins TRBV6-5 and TRBJ2-7; 10 bases match TRBD1. V shed 5 bases, J shed 2 bases, and the junction held 3 bases outside the gene matches. Germline V CDR1 and CDR2: MNHEY, SVGAGI. This CDR3 contains 14 residues. The CDR3 region is CASSHGQGAYEQYF. The DNA of the CDR3 is TGTGCCAGCAGTCACGGACAGGGGGCCTACGAGCAGTACTTC.

J is TRBJ1-4 and V is TRBV10-2, with 9 bases matching TRBD1. CDR1 and CDR2 (germline): WSHSY, SAAADI. The V and J ends lost 6 bases and 8 bases, in that order; junction bases with no gene match: 13. The CDR3 is 16 amino acids. CDR3 amino acids: CASSGSMTGGREKLFF. As DNA, the CDR3 is TGCGCCAGCAGCGGATCTATGACAGGGGGGCGAGAAAAACTGTTTTTT.

This clone was detected a few times. The chain combines TRBV5-4 with TRBJ2-2; the D gene is possibly TRBD2 (6 bases). The germline V and J ends were trimmed by 2 bases and 7 bases, with 24 bases remaining between them. The CDR3 totals 18 residues. From germline, CDR1 is SGHNT and CDR2 YYREEE (reference sequence). The DNA of the CDR3 is TGTGCCAGCAGCTTTTTTGGGATGGATAGCGGACGTAGCGGGGAGCTGTTTTTT. Its translation is CASSFFGMDSGRSGELFF.

The rearrangement joins TRBV4-2 to TRBJ1-2; D possibly corresponds to TRBD1 (5 bases). Germline V gene lookup returns CDR1 LGHNA and CDR2 YNFKEQ. This CDR3 contains 15 residues. The ends were cut back, 1 base at V and 0 bases at J, with 9 bases in the middle. The CDR3 region is CASSQAGTSNYGYTF. DNA for the CDR3: TGTGCCAGCAGCCAAGCCGGGACTTCTAACTATGGCTACACCTTC.

J is TRBJ2-2 and V is TRBV13; D remains unclear. The germline gives CDR1 PRHDT, CDR2 FYEKMQ (reference sequence). The CDR3 consists of 15 residues. Trimming pared 6 bases from V and 2 bases from J, leaving 13 bases between. The CDR3 DNA sequence: TGTGCCAGCAGTCCCCCGACACCCAACACCGGGGAGCTGTTTTTT. It yields the protein CASSPPTPNTGELFF.

Only a few counts were recorded for this clone. The V call is TRBV12-3 or TRBV12-4, the J call TRBJ1-1, with D possibly matching TRBD1 (5 bases). The V gene lost 6 bases and the J gene lost 4 bases, with 12 bases spanning the gap. The CDR3 is 13 residues long. CDR3 in DNA: TGTGCCAGCAGCAGGGCGCCGGGCACTGAAGCTTTCTTT. Its translation: CASSRAPGTEAFF.

The CDR3 region has the DNA TGTGCCAGCAGCTTAGCAGGGACAGGCCGGGAGCAGTACTTC. As protein: CASSLAGTGREQYF. The genes are TRBV7-2 and TRBJ2-7, with TRBD1 matching over 8 bases. V trimming: 0 bases; J trimming: 7 bases; junction bases outside the gene matches: 5. The V gene's germline CDR1 is SGHTA and CDR2 FQGNSA. The CDR3 length is 14 residues.

In DNA, the CDR3 is TGTGCCAGCAGGCCATATACTGGAAACACCATATATTTT. Translated, it gives CASRPYTGNTIYF. This chain joins TRBV6-5 and TRBJ1-3; D is unclear. Germline CDR1 reads MNHEY; CDR2 reads SVGAGI. V was clipped by 6 bases and J by 2 bases, with 8 bases between them. The CDR3 totals 13 residues.

The rearrangement uses TRBV7-9 and TRBJ1-2; TRBD1 agrees at 8 bases. The CDR3 has 17 residues. Per the germline V gene, CDR1 is SEHNR and CDR2 is FQNEAQ (reference sequence). J was trimmed by 8 bases and V by 5 bases; bases with no gene match: 19. The CDR3 region has the DNA TGTGCCAGCAGCCTTTTAGCCCCGGACAGGGAACAATCGGGCTACACCTTC. Encoded protein: CASSLLAPDREQSGYTF. Full variable domain (missing parts from reference TRBV7-9 and TRBJ1-2): DTGVSQNPRHKITKRGQNVTFRCDPISEHNRLYWYRQTLGQGPEFLTYFQNEAQLEKSRLLSDRFSAERPKGSFSTLEIQRTEQGDSAMYLCASSLLAPDREQSGYTFGSGTRLTVV.

The chain recombines TRBV15 with TRBJ1-5; D is unresolved. CDR1 is LNHNV and CDR2 is YYDKDF in the germline V gene (reference sequence). The CDR3 has 12 amino acids. V lost 5 bases, J lost 7 bases, and 9 bases lay in between. CDR3 bases: TGTGCCACCAGCCTTTTCTGGCAGCCCCAGCATTTT. This translates into CATSLFWQPQHF.

The V and J genes are TRBV14 and TRBJ1-1; D is unclear. CDR3 length equals 12 residues. Trimming removed 4 bases from V and 7 bases from J, with 10 bases in between. The germline gives CDR1 SGHDN, CDR2 FVKESK. The chain's CDR3 is CASSREADEAFF. CDR3 nucleotides: TGTGCCAGCAGCCGGGAGGCAGATGAAGCTTTCTTT.

J is TRBJ2-7 and V is TRBV12-3 or TRBV12-4; no clear D. With 3 bases removed from V and 2 bases from J, the gap between germline ends came to 8 bases. The CDR3 is made up of 13 amino acids. The CDR3 protein is CASSFQLTYEQYF. The DNA of the CDR3 is TGTGCCAGCAGTTTTCAGCTCACCTACGAGCAGTACTTC.

The rearrangement uses TRBV6-5 and TRBJ2-7; TRBD1 agrees at 7 bases. CDR1 and CDR2 from the germline V gene are MNHEY and SVGAGI. The CDR3 covers 13 residues. The V segment lost 7 bases and the J segment 5 bases; nucleotides outside the gene matches: 8. CDR3 in amino acids: CASKRDRPNEQYF. CDR3 DNA sequence: TGTGCCAGCAAACGGGACAGACCTAACGAGCAGTACTTC.

This rearrangement joins TRBV20-1 to TRBJ1-5, with 8 bases lining up with TRBD1. The germline V gene has CDR1 DFQATT and CDR2 SNEGSKA (reference sequence). The V segment lost 3 bases and the J segment 5 bases; nucleotides outside the gene matches: 9. This CDR3 spans 15 amino acids. The CDR3 region is CSASRTGGTHQPQHF. The CDR3 DNA sequence: TGCAGTGCTAGTCGTACAGGGGGTACTCATCAGCCCCAGCATTTT.

The genes are TRBV11-2 and TRBJ2-3; D ambiguous. The CDR3 runs to 16 residues. CDR1 and CDR2 from the germline V gene are SGHAT and FQNNGV. Trimming shortened V by 0 bases and J by 0 bases, and 10 bases separated the two germline ends. In DNA form, the CDR3 reads TGTGCCAGCAGCTTAGAGAGCGTCGTAAGCACAGATACGCAGTATTTT. It is translated as CASSLESVVSTDTQYF.

The J gene is TRBJ1-2, the V gene TRBV27, with D unresolved. V was trimmed by 7 bases and J by 8 bases, leaving 17 bases between them. Per germline, CDR1 MNHEY and CDR2 SMNVEV (reference sequence). The CDR3 loop spans 13 amino acids. The chain's CDR3 is CASTTREAGGYTF. The CDR3 DNA reads TGTGCCAGCACCACGCGGGAAGCTGGAGGCTACACCTTC.

The chain couples TRBV3-1 (or the pseudogene TRBV3-2) to TRBJ1-2; tentative D call: TRBD1 (5 bases). The CDR3 extends over 13 amino acids. Germline assignment: CDR1 LGHDT and CDR2 YNNKEL (reference sequence). With 1 base removed from V and 9 bases from J, the gap between germline ends came to 12 bases. CDR3 amino acids: CASSQVRDGRYTF. CDR3 sequence (DNA): TGTGCCAGCAGCCAAGTACGGGACGGCCGCTACACCTTC.